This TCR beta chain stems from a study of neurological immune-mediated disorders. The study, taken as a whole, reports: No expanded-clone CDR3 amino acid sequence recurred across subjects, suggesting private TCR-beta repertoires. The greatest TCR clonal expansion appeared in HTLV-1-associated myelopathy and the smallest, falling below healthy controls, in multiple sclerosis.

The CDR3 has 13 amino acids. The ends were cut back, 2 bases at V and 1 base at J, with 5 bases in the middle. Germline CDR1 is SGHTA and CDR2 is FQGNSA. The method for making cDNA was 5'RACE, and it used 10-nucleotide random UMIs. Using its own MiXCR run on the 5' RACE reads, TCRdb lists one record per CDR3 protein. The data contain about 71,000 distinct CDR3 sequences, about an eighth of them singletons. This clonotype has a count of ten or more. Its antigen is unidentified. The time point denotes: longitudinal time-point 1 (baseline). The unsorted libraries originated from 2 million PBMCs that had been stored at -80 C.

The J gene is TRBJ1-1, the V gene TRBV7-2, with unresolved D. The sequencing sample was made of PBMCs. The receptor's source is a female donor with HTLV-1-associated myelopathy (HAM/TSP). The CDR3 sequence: CASSLMGNTEAFF. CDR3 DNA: TGTGCCAGCAGCTTAATGGGGAACACTGAAGCTTTCTTT.